This T cell receptor beta chain was sequenced in a study of tumor-infiltrating lymphocytes in oesophageal squamous cell carcinoma. MiXCR, applied by TCRdb to the PCR reads, yields one record per CDR3 protein. In the table there are roughly 17,000 distinct CDR3 sequences, about 50% of which are singletons. With 1 base removed from V and 11 bases from J, the gap between germline ends came to 13 bases. This CDR3 has 13 residues. The receptor was isolated from a female donor with esophageal squamous cell carcinoma. The chain carries TRBV12-3 or TRBV12-4 and TRBJ2-3; D not resolved. Sequencing was performed on normal esophageal tissue next to the tumor. This CDR3 is CASSLVGPYEQYF. The CDR3 DNA reads TGTGCCAGCAGTTTAGTTGGCCCCTACGAGCAGTATTTT.